Presented here are 18 T cell receptor beta chains from one specimen sequenced in a study of T-cell reconstitution after alpha-beta-depleted transplantation in children. Preparing the TCRbeta library involved the use of unique molecular identifiers. TCRdb ran MiXCR on the PCR reads and lists one entry per CDR3 protein. This sample has about 420,000 distinct CDR3 sequences, with around 16% found just once. The specimen comprised PBMCs, mostly from graft donor cells, sampled 360 days after TCRalphabeta/CD19-depleted stem cell transplant. The receptor set was obtained from a boy in the first two years of life who had a stem cell transplant for Wiskott-Aldrich syndrome, so the T cells may come from the graft donor.

This clonotype came up a few times. The CDR3 reads CASSLVRWGTGANVLTF. CDR3 DNA sequence: TGTGCCAGCAGTTTAGTGAGGTGGGGAACTGGGGCCAACGTCCTGACTTTC. The V and J genes are TRBV12-3 or TRBV12-4 and TRBJ2-6, with D hard to call. V dropped 1 base and J dropped 2 bases, with 12 bases sitting between them. The length of the CDR3 is 17 residues.

This sequence joins TRBV5-1 and TRBJ2-7; D might be TRBD1 (6 bases). There are 16 residues in the CDR3. The V and J ends lost 3 bases and 2 bases respectively, with 18 bases between them. Germline assignment: CDR1 SGHRS and CDR2 YFSETQ. CDR3 coding DNA: TGCGCCAGCAGCTCCAGACTACAGGGTGGTGCCTACGAGCAGTACTTC. As protein: CASSSRLQGGAYEQYF.

There are a few counts of this clonotype. The genes are TRBV4-3 and TRBJ1-2, with 8 bases lining up with TRBD1. The CDR3 is 15 residues long. V trimming: 1 base; J trimming: 5 bases; junction bases outside the gene matches: 6. Germline V gene sequence: CDR1 LGHNA, CDR2 YSLEER. The CDR3 region has the DNA TGCGCCAGCAGCCAAGCTACGACAGGGGATTATGGCTACACCTTC. It yields the protein CASSQATTGDYGYTF.

This clonotype was observed a few times. The chain couples TRBV1 to TRBJ2-1. TRBV1 is a listed pseudogene. The CDR3 spans 14 residues. The chain's CDR3 is CTSSQDASYNEQFF. The DNA of the CDR3 is TGCACCAGCAGCCAAGATGCGTCCTACAATGAGCAGTTCTTC.

This clonotype was detected a few times. This chain joins TRBV30 and TRBJ2-2; D is unresolved. Germline lookup yields CDR1 GTSNPN and CDR2 SVGIG (reference sequence). V gave up 5 bases and J gave up 6 bases, with 10 bases separating them. This CDR3 is built from 12 residues. The CDR3 nucleotides are TGTGCCTGGTCCCCCTGGTCCGGGGAGCTGTTTTTT. As protein: CAWSPWSGELFF.

CDR3 sequence: CASSLVRESVEQYF. The CDR3 DNA reads as TGTGCCAGCAGCTTGGTGAGGGAGAGTGTCGAGCAGTACTTC. This chain joins TRBV7-9 and TRBJ2-7; TRBD2 might be the D (5 bases). Germline V gene lookup returns CDR1 SEHNR and CDR2 FQNEAQ (reference sequence). This CDR3 has 14 amino acids. Trimming stripped 3 bases from V and 6 bases from J, with 15 bases between.

This clonotype was seen a handful of times. The V and J genes are TRBV6-5 and TRBJ1-6; D not resolved. The CDR3 has 15 amino acids. Trimming left V 1 base short and J 7 bases short, with 11 bases between. The V gene's germline CDR1 is MNHEY and CDR2 SVGAGI. CDR3 bases: TGTGCCAGCAGTTACTTCGGAGATCTAAATTCACCCCTCCACTTT. Its translation: CASSYFGDLNSPLHF.

The rearrangement uses TRBV4-1 and TRBJ2-2; TRBD1 might be the D (6 bases). CDR1 is MGHRA, CDR2 YSYEKL, per germline. V lost 4 bases, J lost 0 bases, and 12 bases lay in between. CDR3 length equals 16 residues. The CDR3 sequence: CASSPWTVPNTGELFF. DNA for the CDR3: TGCGCCAGCAGCCCTTGGACAGTCCCGAACACCGGGGAGCTGTTTTTT.

This clonotype has more than one count but fewer than ten. The CDR3 loop is CSASGLAGVGTQYF. CDR3 nucleotide sequence: TGCAGTGCTAGTGGGCTAGCGGGGGTTGGGACCCAGTACTTC. This sequence joins TRBV20-1 and TRBJ2-5; 10 nucleotides align to TRBD2. Germline V CDR1 and CDR2: DFQATT, SNEGSKA (reference sequence). The trim removed 3 bases at V and 7 bases at J, leaving 8 bases unmatched. This CDR3 comprises 14 residues.

The chain carries TRBV7-9 and TRBJ2-1; maybe TRBD1 (5 bases). V shed 3 bases and J shed 8 bases, with 11 bases lying between them. CDR1 is SEHNR, CDR2 FQNEAQ, per germline (reference sequence). The CDR3 extends over 13 amino acids. CDR3 DNA: TGTGCCAGCAGCTTCCGCCAGGGCGATGAGCAGTTCTTC. It specifies CASSFRQGDEQFF.

There are a few counts of this clonotype. The chain combines TRBV10-3 with TRBJ2-1; 7 nucleotides align to TRBD2. The CDR3 totals 15 residues. Germline CDR1 ENHRY, CDR2 SYGVKD. With V trimmed by 10 bases and J by 0 bases, 9 bases remained unmatched. The CDR3 DNA is TGTGCCACGGGAGCGGGATCCAGCTCCTACAATGAGCAGTTCTTC. This translates into CATGAGSSSYNEQFF.

This clonotype has more than one count but fewer than ten. The chain employs TRBV30 and TRBJ2-1; no clear D. V lost 0 bases, J lost 1 base, and 10 bases lay in between. Germline assignment: CDR1 GTSNPN and CDR2 SVGIG (reference sequence). This CDR3 spans 15 amino acids. The DNA for the CDR3 is TGTGCCTGGAGTGTAAGGACCAGGTCCTACAATGAGCAGTTCTTC. Translated: CAWSVRTRSYNEQFF.

CDR3 nucleotides: TGTGCCAGCAGCTCCGGACAGGGAAGGTACGAGCAGTACTTC. It specifies CASSSGQGRYEQYF. The rearrangement joins TRBV12-3 or TRBV12-4 to TRBJ2-7; 8 bases agree with TRBD1. V was clipped by 6 bases and J by 4 bases; unmatched bases: 8. This CDR3 region has 14 residues.

This clonotype was detected only a few times. The V and J genes are TRBV5-1 and TRBJ2-3; no definite D call. V shed 1 base and J shed 0 bases, with 12 bases lying between them. The CDR3 contains 16 residues. In germline, CDR1 is SGHRS, CDR2 YFSETQ. CDR3 DNA: TGCGCCAGCAGCTTGTATCAGGCCCTTAGCACAGATACGCAGTATTTT. Translating it yields CASSLYQALSTDTQYF.

This clonotype turned up a few times. The rearrangement joins TRBV10-3 to TRBJ2-5; TRBD1 or TRBD2 may be the D gene (5 bases each). Germline V lookup: CDR1 ENHRY, CDR2 SYGVKD. The CDR3 has 15 amino acids. Trimming removed 6 bases from V and 2 bases from J, with 16 bases in between. The CDR3 reads CAISTTPWGQETQYF. In DNA form, the CDR3 reads TGTGCCATCAGCACCACACCCTGGGGGCAAGAGACCCAGTACTTC.

This clonotype was seen more than once but under ten times. The chain employs TRBV11-1 and TRBJ2-6; 9 bases are shared with TRBD2. The germline V gene has CDR1 SGHAT and CDR2 FQDESV (reference sequence). The CDR3 covers 18 residues. Trimming took 6 bases from V and 2 from J; bases not matched to a gene: 11. CDR3 in DNA: TGTGCCAGCAGTCCCCGGGCGGGAGGGCGGACTGGGGCCAACGTCCTGACTTTC. Residues: CASSPRAGGRTGANVLTF.

The chain uses TRBV29-1 and TRBJ2-7; D is possibly TRBD1 or TRBD2 (6 bases each). This CDR3 region has 12 residues. V gave up 3 bases and J gave up 2 bases, with 8 bases separating them. Germline values: CDR1 SQVTM, CDR2 ANQGSEA. CDR3 bases: TGCAGCGTTGAGGGGGGCGCCTACGAGCAGTACTTC. Residues: CSVEGGAYEQYF.

The V and J genes are TRBV25-1 and TRBJ2-1, with D perhaps matching TRBD1 or TRBD2 (5 bases each). CDR3 length equals 16 residues. Trimming pared 3 bases from V and 5 bases from J, leaving 17 bases between. The germline V gene has CDR1 MGHDK and CDR2 SYGVNS. The CDR3 loop reads CASSDPRKGPNNEQFF. The CDR3, as DNA: TGTGCCAGCAGTGATCCGCGCAAGGGACCCAACAATGAGCAGTTCTTC.